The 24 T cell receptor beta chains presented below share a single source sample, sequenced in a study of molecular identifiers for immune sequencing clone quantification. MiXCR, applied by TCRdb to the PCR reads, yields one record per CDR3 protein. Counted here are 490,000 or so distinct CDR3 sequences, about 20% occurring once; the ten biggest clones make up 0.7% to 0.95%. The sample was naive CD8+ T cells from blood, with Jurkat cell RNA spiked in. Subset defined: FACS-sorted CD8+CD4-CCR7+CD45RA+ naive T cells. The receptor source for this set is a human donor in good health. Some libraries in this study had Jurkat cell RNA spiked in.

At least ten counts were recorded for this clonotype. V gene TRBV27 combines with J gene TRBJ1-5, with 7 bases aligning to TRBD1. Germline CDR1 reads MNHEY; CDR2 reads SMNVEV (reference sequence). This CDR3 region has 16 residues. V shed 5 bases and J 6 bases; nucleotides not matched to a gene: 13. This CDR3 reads CASSTIGTVGVQPQHF. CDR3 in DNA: TGTGCCAGCAGTACCATAGGGACAGTTGGGGTTCAGCCCCAGCATTTT.

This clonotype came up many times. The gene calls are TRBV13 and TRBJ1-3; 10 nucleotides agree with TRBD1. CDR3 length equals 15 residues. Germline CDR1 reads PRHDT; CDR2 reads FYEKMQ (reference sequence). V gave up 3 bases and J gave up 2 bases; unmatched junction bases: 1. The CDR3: CASSLGQGPGNTIYF. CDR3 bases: TGTGCCAGCAGCTTGGGACAGGGGCCTGGAAACACCATATATTTT.

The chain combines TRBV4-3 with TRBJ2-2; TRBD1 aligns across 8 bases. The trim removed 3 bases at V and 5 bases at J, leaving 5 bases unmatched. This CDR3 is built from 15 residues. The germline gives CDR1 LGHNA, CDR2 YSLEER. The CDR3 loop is CASSQGDRPTGELFF. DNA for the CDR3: TGCGCCAGCAGCCAGGGGGACAGGCCGACCGGGGAGCTGTTTTTT.

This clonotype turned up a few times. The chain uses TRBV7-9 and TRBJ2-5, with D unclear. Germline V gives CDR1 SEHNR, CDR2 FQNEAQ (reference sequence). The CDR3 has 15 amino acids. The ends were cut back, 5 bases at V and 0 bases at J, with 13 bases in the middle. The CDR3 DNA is TGTGCCAGCAGCCTCTGGGAACTGGACCAAGAGACCCAGTACTTC. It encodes CASSLWELDQETQYF.

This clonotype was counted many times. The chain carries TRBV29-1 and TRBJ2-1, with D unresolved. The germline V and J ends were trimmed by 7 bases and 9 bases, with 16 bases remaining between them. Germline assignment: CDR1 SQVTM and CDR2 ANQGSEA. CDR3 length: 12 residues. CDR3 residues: CSARTGRSEQFF. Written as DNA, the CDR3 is TGCAGCGCTCGGACCGGCCGGAGTGAGCAGTTCTTC.

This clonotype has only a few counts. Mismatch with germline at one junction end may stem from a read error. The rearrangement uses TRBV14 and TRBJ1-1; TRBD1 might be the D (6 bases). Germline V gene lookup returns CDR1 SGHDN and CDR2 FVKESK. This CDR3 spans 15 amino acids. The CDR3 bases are TGTGCCAGCAGCCAAATCCGGGGGGCGGGTTTTGAAGCTCTCTTT. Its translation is CASSQIRGAGFEALF. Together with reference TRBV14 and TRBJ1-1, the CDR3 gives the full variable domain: EAGVTQFPSHSVIEKGQTVTLRCDPISGHDNLYWYRRVMGKEIKFLLHFVKESKQDESGMPNNRFLAERTGGTYSTLKVQPAELEDSGVYFCASSQIRGAGFEALFGQGTRLTVV.

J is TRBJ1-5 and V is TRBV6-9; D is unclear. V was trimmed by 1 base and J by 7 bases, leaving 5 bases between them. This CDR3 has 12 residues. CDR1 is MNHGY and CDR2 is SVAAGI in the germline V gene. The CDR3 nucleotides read TGTGCCAGCAGTTATTTCTGGCAGCCCCAGCATTTT. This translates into CASSYFWQPQHF.

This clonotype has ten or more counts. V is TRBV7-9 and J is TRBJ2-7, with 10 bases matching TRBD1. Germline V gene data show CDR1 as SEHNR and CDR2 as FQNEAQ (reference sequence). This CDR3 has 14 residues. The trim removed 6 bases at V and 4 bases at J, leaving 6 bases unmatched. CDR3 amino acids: CASSSRDRGYEQYF. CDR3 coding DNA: TGTGCCAGCAGTTCCCGGGACAGGGGATACGAGCAGTACTTC.

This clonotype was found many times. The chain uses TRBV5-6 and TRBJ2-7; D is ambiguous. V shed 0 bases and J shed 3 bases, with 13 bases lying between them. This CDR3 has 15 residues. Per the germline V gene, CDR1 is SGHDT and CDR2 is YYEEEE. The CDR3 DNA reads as TGTGCCAGCAGCTTGGCCGGGCTATCCCTCTACGAGCAGTACTTC. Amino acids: CASSLAGLSLYEQYF.

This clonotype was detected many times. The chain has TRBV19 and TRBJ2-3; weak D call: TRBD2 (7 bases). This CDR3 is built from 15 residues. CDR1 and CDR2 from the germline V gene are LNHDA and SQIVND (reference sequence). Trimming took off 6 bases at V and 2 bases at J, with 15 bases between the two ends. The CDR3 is CASSWGGRATDTQYF. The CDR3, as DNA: TGTGCCAGTAGCTGGGGGGGGCGGGCCACAGATACGCAGTATTTT.

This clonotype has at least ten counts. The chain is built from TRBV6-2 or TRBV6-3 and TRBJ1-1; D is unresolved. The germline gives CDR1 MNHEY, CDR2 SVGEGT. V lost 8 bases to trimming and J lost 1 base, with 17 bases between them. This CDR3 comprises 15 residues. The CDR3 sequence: CASSPFGDRNTEAFF. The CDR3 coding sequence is TGTGCCAGCTCCCCGTTCGGGGATCGGAACACTGAAGCTTTCTTT.

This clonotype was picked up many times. The CDR3 region is CASSLAVRETQYF. The CDR3 DNA is TGTGCCAGCAGCTTAGCCGTACGGGAGACCCAGTACTTC. The V call is TRBV7-3, the J call TRBJ2-5, with no clear D. CDR1 is SGHTA, CDR2 FQGTGA, per germline. The CDR3 runs to 13 residues. Deletions cut 2 bases from V and 5 bases from J, with 9 bases between. Drawing the rest from reference TRBV7-3 and TRBJ2-5, the complete variable domain is GAGVSQTPSNKVTEKGKYVELRCDPISGHTALYWYRQSLGQGPEFLIYFQGTGAADDSGLPNDRFFAVRPEGSVSTLKIQRTERGDSAVYLCASSLAVRETQYFGPGTRLLVL.

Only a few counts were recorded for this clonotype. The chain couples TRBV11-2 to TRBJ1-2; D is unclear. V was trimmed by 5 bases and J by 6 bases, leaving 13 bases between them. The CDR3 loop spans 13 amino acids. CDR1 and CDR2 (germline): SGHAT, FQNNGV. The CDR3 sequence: CASSLGHSDGYTF. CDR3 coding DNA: TGTGCCAGCAGCCTAGGGCATAGCGATGGCTACACCTTC.

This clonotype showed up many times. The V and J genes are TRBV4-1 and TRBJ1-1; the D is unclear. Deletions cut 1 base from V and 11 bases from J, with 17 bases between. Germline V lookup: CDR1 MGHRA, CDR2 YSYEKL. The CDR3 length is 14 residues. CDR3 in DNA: TGCGCCAGCAGCCAAGGGCAGGCTGTTGTGTCGGCTTTCTTT. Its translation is CASSQGQAVVSAFF.

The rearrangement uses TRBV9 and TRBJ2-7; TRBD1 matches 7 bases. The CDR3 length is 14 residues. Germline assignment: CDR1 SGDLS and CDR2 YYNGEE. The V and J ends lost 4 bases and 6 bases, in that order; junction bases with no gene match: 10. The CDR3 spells CASSPKDRNCEQYF. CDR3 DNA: TGTGCCAGCAGCCCGAAGGACAGGAACTGCGAGCAGTACTTC.

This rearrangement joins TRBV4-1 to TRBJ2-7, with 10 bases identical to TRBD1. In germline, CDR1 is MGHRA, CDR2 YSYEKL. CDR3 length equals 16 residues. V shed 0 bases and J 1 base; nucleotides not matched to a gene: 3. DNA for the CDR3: TGCGCCAGCAGCCAAGATAAGGGACAGGGGTCCTACGAGCAGTACTTC. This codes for CASSQDKGQGSYEQYF.

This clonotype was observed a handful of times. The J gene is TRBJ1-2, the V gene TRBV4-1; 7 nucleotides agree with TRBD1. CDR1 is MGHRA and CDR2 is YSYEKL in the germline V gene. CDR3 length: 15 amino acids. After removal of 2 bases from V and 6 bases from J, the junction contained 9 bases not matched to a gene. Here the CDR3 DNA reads TGCGCCAGCAGCCAAATTCGGCAGGGGGTAGATGGCTACACCTTC. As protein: CASSQIRQGVDGYTF.

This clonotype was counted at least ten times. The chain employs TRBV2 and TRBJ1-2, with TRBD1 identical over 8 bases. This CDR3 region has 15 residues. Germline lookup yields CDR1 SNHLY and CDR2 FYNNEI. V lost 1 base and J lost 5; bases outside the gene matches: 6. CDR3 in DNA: TGTGCCAGCAGTGAAGTGGCAGGGGGCTGGTATGGCTACACCTTC. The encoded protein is CASSEVAGGWYGYTF.

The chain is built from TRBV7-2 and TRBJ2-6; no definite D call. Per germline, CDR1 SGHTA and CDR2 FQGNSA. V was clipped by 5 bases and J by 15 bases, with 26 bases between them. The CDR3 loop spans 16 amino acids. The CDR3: CASSVPDNYSNWGLTF. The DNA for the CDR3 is TGTGCCAGCAGCGTGCCTGACAACTACTCCAACTGGGGCCTGACTTTC.

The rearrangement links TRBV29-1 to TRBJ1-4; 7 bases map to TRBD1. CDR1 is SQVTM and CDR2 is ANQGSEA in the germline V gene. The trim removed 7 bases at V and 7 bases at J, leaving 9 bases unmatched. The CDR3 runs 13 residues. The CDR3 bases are TGCAGCGCCTCGACAGGGTTGAGTGAAAAACTGTTTTTT. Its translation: CSASTGLSEKLFF.

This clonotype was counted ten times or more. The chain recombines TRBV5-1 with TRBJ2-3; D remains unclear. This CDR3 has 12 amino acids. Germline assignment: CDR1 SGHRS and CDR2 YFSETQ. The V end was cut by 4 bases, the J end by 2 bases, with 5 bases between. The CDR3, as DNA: TGCGCCAGCAGCGAATTCACAGATACGCAGTATTTT. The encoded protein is CASSEFTDTQYF.

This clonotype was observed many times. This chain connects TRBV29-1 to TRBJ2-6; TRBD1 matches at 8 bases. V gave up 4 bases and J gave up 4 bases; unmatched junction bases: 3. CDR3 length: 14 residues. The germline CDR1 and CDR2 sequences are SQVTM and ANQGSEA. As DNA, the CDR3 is TGCAGCGTTGGACAGGGGACAGGGGCCAACGTCCTGACTTTC. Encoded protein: CSVGQGTGANVLTF.

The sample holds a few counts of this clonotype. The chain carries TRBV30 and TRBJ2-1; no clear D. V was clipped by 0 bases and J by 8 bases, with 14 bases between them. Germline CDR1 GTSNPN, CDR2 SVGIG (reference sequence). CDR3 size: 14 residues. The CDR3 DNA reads TGTGCCTGGAGTGTTCCAGCGACCGTCGATGAGCAGTTCTTC. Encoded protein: CAWSVPATVDEQFF.

The CDR3 spells CASSLHWDRGLDTQYF. The DNA for the CDR3 is TGCGCCAGCAGCCTCCACTGGGACAGGGGGCTTGATACGCAGTATTTT. This rearrangement joins TRBV4-3 to TRBJ2-3; 12 bases align to TRBD1. CDR1 is LGHNA, CDR2 YSLEER, per germline. The CDR3 is 16 residues long. V was clipped by 4 bases and J by 6 bases; unmatched bases: 8.